This T cell receptor (beta chain) was recorded in a study of shared clonotypes between healthy human individuals (dated by TCRdb to 2019 to 2021). Context from the whole study: The cohort comprised two women and a few men aged 18 to 49 years. Per donor, three plates each were used for CD4 naive and CD4 memory, two for CD8 naive, and one for CD8 memory. Blood TCR repertoires of roughly 5 healthy adults were deeply sequenced to estimate repertoire size and the extent of clonotype sharing between individuals. To increase sequencing depth and limit assay-specific biases, different laboratories used diverse techniques to prepare libraries and sequence TCR repertoires. Between about 0.8 and 9 billion PBMCs per donor were obtained by leukapheresis.

The donors were healthy, HIV-negative adults who had no recently reported acute infections or vaccinations. All donors were Caucasian adults living in Nashville, Tennessee, USA. CD4+ T cells were enriched by magnetic negative selection, after which naive cells were positively selected on CD45RA and the negative fraction was taken as the memory subset. After blood collection by leukapheresis, PBMCs were isolated using Ficoll-Histopaque density gradient centrifugation and then cryopreserved in the vapor phase of liquid nitrogen. Analytical flow cytometry was used to check the purity and quantity of each magnetically sorted T cell population. From each sorted fraction, genomic DNA was isolated and quantified by UV absorbance on a Nanodrop 2000c. To note about this clone: Its antigen is not yet known. No much larger clonotype is one base removed from it; base qualities were not supplied. In the same sample, other DNA sequences code for this CDR3.

TCR CDR3 regions were amplified from genomic DNA by multiplex PCR using the deep immunoSEQ assay. Extracted genomic DNA from each cell subset was distributed evenly across all wells of several immunoSEQ 96-well plates, and each plate was treated as a replicate. For sorted subsets, each replicate PCR was loaded with 200 ng genomic DNA, equivalent to roughly 30,000 T cell genomes. Purified libraries were quantified with a Qubit 3.0 fluorometer, sized on a Bioanalyzer 2100, and re-quantified with the KAPA Library Quantification kit. Every immunoSEQ 96-well plate was sequenced on a separate single-read 150-cycle Illumina NextSeq 550 flow cell. For the original study's pipeline: Because only junctional sequences without quality scores were contained in the immunoSEQ output, filtering matching that applied to full-length reads could not be performed. To assign V/J genes and CDR3, sequences were annotated using PyIR, a Python wrapper for IgBLAST v1.9, with IMGT germline references. Reads were removed for weak V/J assignments (E-value above 1e-6), missing CDR3, stop codons, out-of-frame junctions, or ambiguous translated residues. V3J clonotypes were defined as sequences sharing the same inferred V gene, J gene, and CDR3 amino acid sequence. The percentage overlap between two repertoires was calculated by dividing the number of shared unique clonotypes by the size of the smaller repertoire. Three approaches were used to assess repertoire richness: RTK rarefaction, the Chao1 estimator, and Recon v2.1 estimates of unobserved clonotypes. Generation probabilities were computed with OLGA for all TCRbeta clonotypes obtained by the gDNA method from a few donors. TCRdb took over this immuneACCESS table, retaining in-frame rearrangements with V and J assigned. Such tables are incomplete; in checked studies, under half of the missing clones stem from an unresolved V gene, and the remainder is unexplained. V, J and clone size are taken as reported in that table, and D and trimming were inferred from the DNA itself. The sample yields 1,500,000 or so clones; just under 99% were counted once. About 0.4% of the sample is held by the ten biggest clonotypes.

General conclusions and limits of the study: Naive subsets generally had larger estimated clonotype richness than memory subsets. Rarefaction of sorted-subset datasets indicated incomplete sequencing despite the large sequencing depth. Clonotypes shared by all four sorted-subset donors showed higher generation probabilities than non-shared clonotypes. The small number of donors limited the genetic and exposure-history diversity represented. Pairwise subsampling indicated that sequencing depth was expected to affect the degree of clonotype sharing among donors. Only blood was sampled, and tissue TCR repertoires likely differ from those in blood. Sharing across several donors was observed for 4.5% to 6.5% of naive CD4, about 4% of naive CD8, roughly 2.3% of memory CD4, and less than 0.45% of memory CD8 clonotypes.

V and J are trimmed by 4 bases and 5 bases, and the gene matches miss 1 base of the junction. The CDR3 covers 12 residues, taking in both the cysteine and the phenylalanine. The sequence is cut down to CDR3 DNA, 36 bases in frame from base 1. Taken from the germline V gene (reference sequence), the CDR1 and CDR2 loops are SEHNR and FQNEAQ. The sample comprised naive CD4+ T cells sorted from blood. The sample's cell subset or site label is to be understood as: CD45RA+ positively selected. This clonotype was sampled from a man under 40 in good health. The chain joins TRBV7-9 to TRBJ1-2; 7 bases in between match TRBD1. The CDR3 reads CASSSTGYGYTF. The bases are TGTGCCAGCAGCTCGACAGGGTATGGCTACACCTTC.